The sample holds many counts of the clone carrying this TCR beta chain. Its antigen is still unknown. The record originates from a study of breast tumors, draining lymph nodes, adjacent tissues. CDR1 SGHVS and CDR2 FNYEAQ come from the germline V gene. V trimming: 5 bases; J trimming: 6 bases; junction bases outside the gene matches: 9. The length of the CDR3 is 15 residues. Study-level findings and limits: Luminal-like breast cancer showed significantly higher tumor–nontumor repertoire similarity than basal-like. Most tumor T cells seemingly derive from lymph node, then expand in tumor. Tumor repertoires ranked between lymph nodes and nontumor tissue in diversity, with V and J gene preferences. That most tumor T cells come from lymph nodes remained unproven.

Samples came from axillary lymph nodes draining the breast cancer. MiXCR, applied by TCRdb to the multiplex PCR reads, yields one record per CDR3 protein. The table lists around 190,000 distinct CDR3 sequences, approximately 33% of them singletons. The source material was axillary lymph node tissue. This chain uses TRBV7-6 with TRBJ2-1, with 8 positions matching TRBD1. This sequence originates from a female donor with breast cancer. Some clones in this sample may be carry-over from other donors' samples. As DNA, the CDR3 is TGTGCCAGCAGCCTCGACAGGGGAGTTTTCAATGAGCAGTTCTTC. The encoded protein is CASSLDRGVFNEQFF. Supplemented by reference TRBV7-6 and TRBJ2-1, the full variable domain reads GAGVSQSPRYKVTKRGQDVALRCDPISGHVSLYWYRQALGQGPEFLTYFNYEAQQDKSGLPNDRFSAERPEGSISTLTIQRTEQRDSAMYRCASSLDRGVFNEQFFGPGTRLTVL.